The clone carrying this TCR beta chain was detected only a few times. V was shortened by 5 bases and J by 5 bases, with 19 bases between the two germline ends. The CDR3 loop spans 15 amino acids. CDR1 SGHVS and CDR2 FNYEAQ come from the germline V gene. TCRdb passed the RT-PCR reads through MiXCR, listing each CDR3 protein once. The table lists hundreds of thousands of distinct CDR3 sequences, 13% to 15% of them singletons. The clonotype originates from a female donor in good health, serving as a healthy control. Sequenced: memory CD4+ T cells from blood. The V call is TRBV7-6, the J call TRBJ2-7, with D tentatively TRBD1 or TRBD2 (5 bases each). The CDR3 nucleotides read TGTGCCAGCAGCGCCATTGGGGGTTCGCGGAACGAGCAGTACTTC. It encodes CASSAIGGSRNEQYF.